The 9 T cell receptor beta chains below come from one sample, sequenced in a study of CD8 T cells in ankylosing spondylitis. MiXCR, applied by TCRdb to the 5' RACE reads, yields one record per CDR3 protein. In the table there are a few hundred thousand distinct CDR3 sequences, around 21% of which are singletons. Sequencing used blood, either unsorted or a sorted T cell fraction (not recorded which). The receptors originated from a female donor with ankylosing spondylitis or in good health (not recorded which).

This chain joins TRBV9 and TRBJ1-2; D uncertain. In germline, CDR1 is SGDLS, CDR2 YYNGEE. This CDR3 comprises 13 residues. V gave up 3 bases and J gave up 4 bases, with 10 bases separating them. Here the CDR3 reads CASSGRAFYGYTF. The CDR3 DNA is TGTGCCAGCAGCGGCCGGGCCTTCTATGGCTACACCTTC.

CDR3 amino acids: CASTQSVAGTTDTQYF. As DNA, the CDR3 is TGCGCCAGCACCCAATCGGTAGCGGGGACCACAGATACGCAGTATTTT. The V call is TRBV10-2, the J call TRBJ2-3; 8 bases align to TRBD2. The V segment lost 7 bases and the J segment 2 bases; nucleotides outside the gene matches: 11. The germline gives CDR1 WSHSY, CDR2 SAAADI. This CDR3 is built from 16 residues.

The chain carries TRBV30 and TRBJ2-3; D not certain. Between the trimmed V and J ends, which lost 5 bases and 1 base, there was a span of 16 bases. CDR1 and CDR2 from the germline V gene are GTSNPN and SVGIG (reference sequence). The CDR3 extends over 15 amino acids. The CDR3 reads CAWATTSTGTDTQYF. In nucleotides, the CDR3 is TGTGCCTGGGCCACGACGAGTACGGGCACAGATACGCAGTATTTT.

As regards this clonotype: Germline is not matched at one junction end, which may reflect a read error. The chain combines TRBV7-7 with TRBJ2-7, with D unresolved. The germline CDR1 and CDR2 sequences are SSHAT and FNYEAQ (reference sequence). The CDR3 is 13 amino acids. CDR3 sequence reads: CASNPRSSYEQYF. The CDR3 nucleotides are TGTGCTAGCAACCCCAGGAGCTCCTACGAGCAGTACTTC.

This clonotype has at least ten counts. The rearrangement joins TRBV7-2 to TRBJ2-7; TRBD1 matches 7 bases. Losses at the gene ends were 6 bases for V and 4 bases for J; bases not matched to a gene: 6. Germline V gene data show CDR1 as SGHTA and CDR2 as FQGNSA. CDR3 length: 13 residues. As DNA, the CDR3 is TGTGCCAGCAGGGGGACAGCCAGTTACGAGCAGTACTTC. Its translation is CASRGTASYEQYF.

This clonotype has only one observation. The chain carries TRBV5-1 and TRBJ1-1, with D possibly TRBD1 on 5 matching bases. The CDR3 runs to 12 residues. Germline-derived CDR1 and CDR2 are SGHRS and YFSETQ. Trimming left V 4 bases short and J 5 bases short, with 9 bases between. Here the CDR3 DNA reads TGCGCCAGCAGCCAGGGTGTGACTGAAGCTTTCTTT. Its protein is CASSQGVTEAFF.

This clonotype was found a few times. The chain employs TRBV20-1 and TRBJ2-5; D is perhaps TRBD2 (5 bases). Trimming took 3 bases from V and 2 from J, leaving 7 bases between them. This CDR3 is 12 amino acids long. Germline assignment: CDR1 DFQATT and CDR2 SNEGSKA (reference sequence). The chain's CDR3 is CSARGAQETQYF. CDR3 DNA sequence: TGCAGTGCTAGGGGAGCTCAAGAGACCCAGTACTTC.

This clonotype came up a few times. This sequence joins TRBV5-1 and TRBJ1-1; 9 bases fit TRBD1. CDR1 and CDR2 (germline): SGHRS, YFSETQ. V lost 4 bases and J lost 0; bases outside the gene matches: 10. The CDR3 spans 17 residues. The CDR3 region has the DNA TGCGCCAGCAGCCTACTATGGACAGGGGCCATGAACACTGAAGCTTTCTTT. This translates into CASSLLWTGAMNTEAFF.

V gene TRBV6-1 combines with J gene TRBJ2-5, with D unclear. The CDR3 covers 14 residues. Trimming stripped 4 bases from V and 2 bases from J, with 11 bases between. Per the germline V gene, CDR1 is MNHNS and CDR2 is SASEGT. DNA of the CDR3: TGTGCCAGCAGTGGACCCCTTAGACAAGAGACCCAGTACTTC. It codes for CASSGPLRQETQYF.